This TCR beta chain comes out of a study of CD8 T cells in Susac syndrome. Trimming removed 1 base at V and 10 bases at J, with 21 bases between. The CDR3 loop spans 16 amino acids. Per germline, CDR1 SGHNT and CDR2 YYREEE (reference sequence). When the RNA was reverse transcribed, random hexamers were used with an input of about 0.5 to 1 ug. Amplification of TCR beta CDR3 across 54 Vbeta and 13 Jbeta was performed with immunoSEQ multiplex PCR. MiXCR, applied by TCRdb to the immunoSEQ multiplex PCR reads, yields one record per CDR3 protein. The repertoire includes about 300,000 distinct CDR3 sequences, 65% to 90% of them detected once, and roughly 0.22% sits in the top ten. The sample holds one count of this clonotype.

The chain recombines TRBV5-4 with TRBJ2-1; D tentatively fits TRBD1 or TRBD2 (5 bases each). Sample: CD8+ T cells from PBMCs. This receptor was identified in a human donor with multiple sclerosis. The CDR3 region has the DNA TGTGCCAGCAGCTTGCCCGGGGCGGCTGAAGATGACGAGCAGTTCTTC. Its protein product is CASSLPGAAEDDEQFF.